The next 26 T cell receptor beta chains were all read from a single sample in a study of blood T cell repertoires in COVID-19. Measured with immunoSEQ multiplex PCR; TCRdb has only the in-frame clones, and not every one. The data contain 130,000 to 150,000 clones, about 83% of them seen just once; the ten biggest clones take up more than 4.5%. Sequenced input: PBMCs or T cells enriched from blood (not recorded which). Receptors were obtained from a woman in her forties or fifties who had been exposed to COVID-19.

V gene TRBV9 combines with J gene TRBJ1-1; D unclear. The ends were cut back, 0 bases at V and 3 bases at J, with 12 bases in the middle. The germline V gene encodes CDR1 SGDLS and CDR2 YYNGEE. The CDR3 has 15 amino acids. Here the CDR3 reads CASSVGPTADTEAFF. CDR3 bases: TGTGCCAGCAGCGTAGGTCCAACGGCGGACACTGAAGCTTTCTTT.

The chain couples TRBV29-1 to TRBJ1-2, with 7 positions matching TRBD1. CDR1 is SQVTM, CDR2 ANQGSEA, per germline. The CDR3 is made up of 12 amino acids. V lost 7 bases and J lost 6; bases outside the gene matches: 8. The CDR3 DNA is TGCAGCGGGGGACAGCCAGGGGATGGCTACACCTTC. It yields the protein CSGGQPGDGYTF. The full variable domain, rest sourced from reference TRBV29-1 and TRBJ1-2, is SAVISQKPSRDICQRGTSLTIQCQVDSQVTMMFWYRQQPGQSLTLIATANQGSEATYESGFVIDKFPISRPNLTFSTLTVSNMSPEDSSIYLCSGGQPGDGYTFGSGTRLTVV.

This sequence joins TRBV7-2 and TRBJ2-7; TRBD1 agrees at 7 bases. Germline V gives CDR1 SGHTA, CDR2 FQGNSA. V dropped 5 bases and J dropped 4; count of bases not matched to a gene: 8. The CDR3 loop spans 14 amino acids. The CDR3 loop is CASSPGQLQYEQYF. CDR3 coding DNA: TGTGCCAGCAGCCCGGGACAGCTTCAGTACGAGCAGTACTTC.

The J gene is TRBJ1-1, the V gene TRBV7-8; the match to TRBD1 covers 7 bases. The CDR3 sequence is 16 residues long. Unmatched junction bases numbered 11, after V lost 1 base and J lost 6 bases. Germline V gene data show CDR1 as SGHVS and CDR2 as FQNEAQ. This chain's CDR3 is CASSLVFEGRGSEAFF. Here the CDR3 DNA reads TGTGCCAGCAGCTTAGTTTTCGAGGGCAGGGGGTCTGAAGCTTTCTTT.

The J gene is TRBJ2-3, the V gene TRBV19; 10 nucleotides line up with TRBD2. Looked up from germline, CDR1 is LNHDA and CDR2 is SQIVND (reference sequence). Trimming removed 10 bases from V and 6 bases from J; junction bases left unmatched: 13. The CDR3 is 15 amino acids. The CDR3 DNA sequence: TGTGCCACCACCGAGACTAGCGGGTGGGCGGATACGCAGTATTTT. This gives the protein CATTETSGWADTQYF.

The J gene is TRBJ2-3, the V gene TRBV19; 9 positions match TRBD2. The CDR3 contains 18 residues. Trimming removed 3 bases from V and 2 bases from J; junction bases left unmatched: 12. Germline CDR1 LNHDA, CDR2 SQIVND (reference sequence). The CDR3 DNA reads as TGTGCCAGTAGTATCCCCTCTGGGCTAGCGGGGCCCACAGATACGCAGTATTTT. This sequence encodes CASSIPSGLAGPTDTQYF.

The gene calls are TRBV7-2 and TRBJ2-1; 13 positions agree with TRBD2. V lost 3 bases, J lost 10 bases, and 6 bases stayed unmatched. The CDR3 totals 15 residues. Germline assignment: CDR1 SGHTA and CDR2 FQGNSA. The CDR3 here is CASSLGTSGTGEQFF. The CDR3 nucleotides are TGTGCCAGCAGCTTGGGGACTAGCGGGACTGGGGAGCAGTTCTTC. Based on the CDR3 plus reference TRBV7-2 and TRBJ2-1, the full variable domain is GAGVSQSPSNKVTEKGKDVELRCDPISGHTALYWYRQSLGQGLEFLIYFQGNSAPDKSGLPSDRFSAERTGGSVSTLTIQRTQQEDSAVYLCASSLGTSGTGEQFFGPGTRLTVL.

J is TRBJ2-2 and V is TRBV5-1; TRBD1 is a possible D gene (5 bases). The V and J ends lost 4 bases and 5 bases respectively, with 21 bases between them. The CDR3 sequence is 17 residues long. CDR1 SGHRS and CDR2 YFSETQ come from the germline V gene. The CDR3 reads CASSAPWQGKRTGELFF. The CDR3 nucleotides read TGCGCCAGCAGCGCCCCTTGGCAGGGCAAGAGAACCGGGGAGCTGTTTTTT.

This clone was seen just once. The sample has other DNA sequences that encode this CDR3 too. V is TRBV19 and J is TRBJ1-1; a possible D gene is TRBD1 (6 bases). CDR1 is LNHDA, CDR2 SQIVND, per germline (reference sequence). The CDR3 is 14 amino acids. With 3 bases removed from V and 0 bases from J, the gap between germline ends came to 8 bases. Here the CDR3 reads CASSISGVNTEAFF. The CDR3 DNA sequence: TGTGCCAGTAGTATCTCAGGGGTGAACACTGAAGCTTTCTTT. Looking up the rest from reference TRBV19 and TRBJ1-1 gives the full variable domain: DGGITQSPKYLFRKEGQNVTLSCEQNLNHDAMYWYRQDPGQGLRLIYYSQIVNDFQKGDIAEGYSVSREKKESFPLTVTSAQKNPTAFYLCASSISGVNTEAFFGQGTRLTVV.

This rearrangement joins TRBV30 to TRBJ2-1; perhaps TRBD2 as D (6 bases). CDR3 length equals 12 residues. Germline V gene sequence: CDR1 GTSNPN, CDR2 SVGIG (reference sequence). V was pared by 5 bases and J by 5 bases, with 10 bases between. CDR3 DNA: TGTGCCTGGGGGGGACTCGACAATGAGCAGTTCTTC. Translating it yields CAWGGLDNEQFF. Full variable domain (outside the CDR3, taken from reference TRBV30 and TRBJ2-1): SQTIHQWPATLVQPVGSPLSLECTVEGTSNPNLYWYRQAAGRGLQLLFYSVGIGQISSEVPQNLSASRPQDRQFILSSKKLLLSDSGFYLCAWGGLDNEQFFGPGTRLTVL.

The CDR3 reads CASSYLAGIHEQFF. CDR3 bases: TGTGCCAGCAGTTACTTGGCAGGGATCCATGAGCAGTTCTTC. The chain recombines TRBV6-5 with TRBJ2-1; a weak D match, TRBD1 (5 bases). The CDR3 loop spans 14 amino acids. Germline V gene lookup returns CDR1 MNHEY and CDR2 SVGAGI. V lost 1 base, J lost 8 bases, and 12 bases lay in between.

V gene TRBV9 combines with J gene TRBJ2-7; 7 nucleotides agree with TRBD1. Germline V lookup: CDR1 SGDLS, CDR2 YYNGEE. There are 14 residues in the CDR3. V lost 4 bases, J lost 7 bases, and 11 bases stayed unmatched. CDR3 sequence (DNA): TGTGCCAGCAGCTCCGGACAGGCCCCGGTGGAGCAGTACTTC. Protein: CASSSGQAPVEQYF.

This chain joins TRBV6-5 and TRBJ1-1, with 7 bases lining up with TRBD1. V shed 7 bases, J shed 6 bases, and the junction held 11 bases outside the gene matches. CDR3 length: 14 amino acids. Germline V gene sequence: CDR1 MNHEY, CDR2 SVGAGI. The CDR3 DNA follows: TGTGCCAGCACCCCTCCGGGACAGACCCCTGAAGCTTTCTTT. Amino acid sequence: CASTPPGQTPEAFF.

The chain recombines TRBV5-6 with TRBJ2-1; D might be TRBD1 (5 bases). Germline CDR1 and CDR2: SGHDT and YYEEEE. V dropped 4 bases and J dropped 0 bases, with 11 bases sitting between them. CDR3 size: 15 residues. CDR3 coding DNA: TGTGCCAGCAGCCTCAAACAGGTCTCCTACAATGAGCAGTTCTTC. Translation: CASSLKQVSYNEQFF.

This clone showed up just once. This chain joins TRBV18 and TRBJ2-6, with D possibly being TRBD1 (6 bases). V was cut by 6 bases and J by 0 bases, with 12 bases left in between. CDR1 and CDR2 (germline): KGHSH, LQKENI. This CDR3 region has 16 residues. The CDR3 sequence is CASSQGSLSGANVLTF. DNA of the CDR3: TGTGCCAGCTCGCAGGGGTCCCTCTCTGGGGCCAACGTCCTGACTTTC.

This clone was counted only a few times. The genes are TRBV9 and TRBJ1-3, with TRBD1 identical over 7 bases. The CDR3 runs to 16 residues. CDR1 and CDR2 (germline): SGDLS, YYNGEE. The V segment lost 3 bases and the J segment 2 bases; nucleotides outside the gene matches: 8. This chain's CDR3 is CASSAAGTVPGNTIYF. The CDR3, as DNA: TGTGCCAGCAGCGCTGCAGGGACAGTCCCTGGAAACACCATATATTTT.

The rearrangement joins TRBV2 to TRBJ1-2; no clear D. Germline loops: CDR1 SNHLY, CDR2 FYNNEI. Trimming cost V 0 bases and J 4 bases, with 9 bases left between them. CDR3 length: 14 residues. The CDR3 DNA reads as TGTGCCAGCAGTGAAGCGAGGGTCGGCTATGGCTACACCTTC. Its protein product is CASSEARVGYGYTF. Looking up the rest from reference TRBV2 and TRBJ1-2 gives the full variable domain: EPEVTQTPSHQVTQMGQEVILRCVPISNHLYFYWYRQILGQKVEFLVSFYNNEISEKSEIFDDQFSVERPDGSNFTLKIRSTKLEDSAMYFCASSEARVGYGYTFGSGTRLTVV.

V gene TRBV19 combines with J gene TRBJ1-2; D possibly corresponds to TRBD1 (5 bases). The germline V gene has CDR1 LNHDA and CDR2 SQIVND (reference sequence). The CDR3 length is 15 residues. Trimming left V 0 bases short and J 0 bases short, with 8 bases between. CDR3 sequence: CASSIDGGTNYGYTF. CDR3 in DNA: TGTGCCAGTAGTATAGATGGGGGGACTAACTATGGCTACACCTTC.

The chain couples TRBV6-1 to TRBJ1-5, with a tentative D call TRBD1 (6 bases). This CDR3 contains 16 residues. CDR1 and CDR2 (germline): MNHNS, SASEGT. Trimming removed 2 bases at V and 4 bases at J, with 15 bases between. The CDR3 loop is CASSENVQGLNQPQHF. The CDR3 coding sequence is TGTGCCAGCAGTGAAAATGTCCAGGGGCTTAATCAGCCCCAGCATTTT.

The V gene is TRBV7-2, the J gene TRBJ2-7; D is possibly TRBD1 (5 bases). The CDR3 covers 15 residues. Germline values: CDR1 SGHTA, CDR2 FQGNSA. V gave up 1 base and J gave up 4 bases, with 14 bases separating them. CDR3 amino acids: CASSLGPAREYEQYF. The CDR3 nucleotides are TGTGCCAGCAGCTTAGGTCCTGCCAGGGAATACGAGCAGTACTTC.

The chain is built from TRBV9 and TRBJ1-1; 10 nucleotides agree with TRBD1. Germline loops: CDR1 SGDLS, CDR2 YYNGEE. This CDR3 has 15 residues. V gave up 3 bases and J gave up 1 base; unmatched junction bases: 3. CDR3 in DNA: TGTGCCAGCAGCGCCGGACAGGGGGGGAACACTGAAGCTTTCTTT. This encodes CASSAGQGGNTEAFF.

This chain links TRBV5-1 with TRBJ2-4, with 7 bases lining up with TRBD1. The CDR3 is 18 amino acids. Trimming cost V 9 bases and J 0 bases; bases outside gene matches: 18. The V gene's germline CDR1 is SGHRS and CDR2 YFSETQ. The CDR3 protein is CANPTGPHRPLAKNIQYF. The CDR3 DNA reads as TGCGCCAACCCGACAGGGCCCCACCGCCCCCTAGCCAAAAACATTCAGTACTTC.

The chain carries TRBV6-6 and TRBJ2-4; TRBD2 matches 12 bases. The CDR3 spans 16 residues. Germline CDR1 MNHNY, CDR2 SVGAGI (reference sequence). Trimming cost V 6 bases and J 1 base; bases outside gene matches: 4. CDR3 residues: CASSAGLAGAKNIQYF. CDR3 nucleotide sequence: TGTGCCAGCAGCGCTGGACTAGCGGGGGCCAAAAACATTCAGTACTTC.

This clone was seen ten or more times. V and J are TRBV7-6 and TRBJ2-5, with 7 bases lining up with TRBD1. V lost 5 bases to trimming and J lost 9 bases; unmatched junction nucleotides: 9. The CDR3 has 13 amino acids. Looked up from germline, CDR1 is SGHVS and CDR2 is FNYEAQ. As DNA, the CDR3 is TGTGCCAGCAGCCGGGACAGAGGTAGCGCCCAGTACTTC. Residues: CASSRDRGSAQYF. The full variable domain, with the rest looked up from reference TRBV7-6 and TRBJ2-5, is GAGVSQSPRYKVTKRGQDVALRCDPISGHVSLYWYRQALGQGPEFLTYFNYEAQQDKSGLPNDRFSAERPEGSISTLTIQRTEQRDSAMYRCASSRDRGSAQYFGPGTRLLVL.

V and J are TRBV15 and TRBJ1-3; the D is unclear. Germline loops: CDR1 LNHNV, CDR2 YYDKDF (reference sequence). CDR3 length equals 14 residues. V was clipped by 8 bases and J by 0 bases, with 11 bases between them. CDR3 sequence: CATALTLSGNTIYF. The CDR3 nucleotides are TGTGCCACCGCGCTAACGCTCTCTGGAAACACCATATATTTT.

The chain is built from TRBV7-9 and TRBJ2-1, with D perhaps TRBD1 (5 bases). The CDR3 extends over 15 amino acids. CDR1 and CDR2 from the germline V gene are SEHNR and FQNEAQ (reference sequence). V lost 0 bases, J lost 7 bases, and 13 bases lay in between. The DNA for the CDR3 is TGTGCCAGCAGCTTAGCGGCCAGGGTAAGAAATGAGCAGTTCTTC. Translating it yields CASSLAARVRNEQFF.